This entry describes one T cell receptor beta chain. This specimen belongs to a study of blood T cell repertoires in COVID-19. Study context: The United States, Italy and Spain were the sources of the acute and convalescent COVID-19 samples.

Generated by immunoSEQ multiplex PCR, the TCRdb table keeps only in-frame clones and is missing some. The data hold fewer than 300,000 clones, with 91% observed a single time. While infection was still active, Seattle patients were enrolled and then followed longitudinally. The sequence came from a person aged 18-30 years with COVID-19, enrolled during active disease. Input material: peripheral blood.

CDR3 nucleotides: TGCGCCAGCAGCCCATGGCCTCGCTCGCAGGAGACCCAGTACTTC. It is translated as CASSPWPRSQETQYF. This rearrangement joins TRBV4-1 to TRBJ2-5; D remains ambiguous. The CDR3 has 15 amino acids. Germline CDR1 MGHRA, CDR2 YSYEKL. Trimming removed 4 bases from V and 5 bases from J, with 17 bases in between.